The 27 T cell receptor beta chains in this list originate from one sample, sequenced in a study of blood T cells in healthy people across ages (dated by TCRdb to between 2014 and 2016). Libraries came from 5' RACE. Sequenced on an Illumina HiSeq 2500. A second PCR of about 7 to 12 cycles was run with a J-beta primer mix and a sample-barcoded 5' primer. TCRdb applied fastp at Q25 and MiXCR to the public reads, then kept only in-frame beta chains. Entries are consolidated by CDR3 protein sequence, retaining the most common genes and DNA. Here the sample has 750,000 to 950,000 distinct CDR3 sequences; more than 25% occur a single time. Around 3% of the sample comes from the top ten. The same specimen was also included in a second study, on T cells of mothers and their children.

Material: blood. The receptors derive from a boy younger than 18 in good health.

This clonotype was seen a few times. The chain has TRBV11-2 and TRBJ2-5; D gene ambiguous. The J call is uncertain, as TRBJ2-1 better fits the DNA end. The CDR3 runs to 13 residues. Germline CDR1 SGHAT, CDR2 FQNNGV. The CDR3 loop is CASSLGATNEQFF. The CDR3 region has the DNA TGTGCCAGCAGCTTAGGGGCCACCAATGAGCAGTTCTTC.

This clonotype was counted a few times. The J gene is TRBJ2-7, the V gene TRBV5-4; perhaps TRBD2 as D (7 bases). This CDR3 is 15 amino acids long. CDR1 SGHNT and CDR2 YYREEE come from the germline V gene (reference sequence). V shed 1 base and J shed 2 bases, with 13 bases lying between them. The CDR3 sequence is CASSLRGGVAYEQYF. CDR3 nucleotides: TGTGCCAGCAGCTTGCGAGGGGGGGTAGCCTACGAGCAGTACTTC.

This clonotype was counted between two and nine times. This chain connects TRBV5-1 to TRBJ2-5; 9 bases fit TRBD1. With V trimmed by 4 bases and J by 5 bases, 6 bases remained unmatched. The CDR3 totals 14 residues. The germline gives CDR1 SGHRS, CDR2 YFSETQ. CDR3 nucleotides: TGCGCCAGCAGCAACAGGGGGCTCGGGGAGACCCAGTACTTC. It codes for CASSNRGLGETQYF. The whole variable domain, remainder taken from reference TRBV5-1 and TRBJ2-5, is KAGVTQTPRYLIKTRGQQVTLSCSPISGHRSVSWYQQTPGQGLQFLFEYFSETQRNKGNFPGRFSGRQFSNSRSEMNVSTLELGDSALYLCASSNRGLGETQYFGPGTRLLVL.

This chain joins TRBV29-1 and TRBJ1-2; 8 bases align to TRBD1. This CDR3 comprises 12 residues. V lost 5 bases to trimming and J lost 6 bases; unmatched junction nucleotides: 5. The germline CDR1 and CDR2 sequences are SQVTM and ANQGSEA. This CDR3 is CSVLTGEDGYTF. The DNA for the CDR3 is TGCAGCGTTTTGACAGGGGAGGATGGCTACACCTTC.

Details on this clonotype: A read error may be the cause here, since a much bigger clone is one base away. The genes are TRBV2 and TRBJ2-5; D gene unclear. The V gene lost 3 bases and the J gene lost 3 bases, with 2 bases spanning the gap. The germline V gene encodes CDR1 SNHLY and CDR2 FYNNEI. The CDR3 is made up of 11 amino acids. CDR3 amino acids: CASSDEETQYF. The DNA of the CDR3 is TGTGCCAGCAGTGACGAAGAGACCCAGTACTTC.

This clonotype has just a few counts. V and J are TRBV3-1 and TRBJ1-2; no reliable D call. V lost 4 bases and J 2 bases, leaving 14 bases between the germline ends. The CDR3 runs to 15 residues. From germline, CDR1 is LGHDT and CDR2 YNNKEL (reference sequence). CDR3 coding DNA: TGTGCCAGCAGCCCATCAAGGACGGCAAACTATGGCTACACCTTC. It specifies CASSPSRTANYGYTF.

This clonotype was seen only a few times. The chain uses TRBV5-1 and TRBJ2-1, with a possible D match to TRBD1 (5 bases). The germline CDR1 and CDR2 sequences are SGHRS and YFSETQ. Trimming pared 0 bases from V and 6 bases from J, leaving 13 bases between. The CDR3 runs 15 residues. CDR3 DNA: TGCGCCAGCAGCTTGGCGACGGACAAGGTCAATGAGCAGTTCTTC. This codes for CASSLATDKVNEQFF.

This clonotype showed up just a few times. The CDR3 reads CAISDSQARNLRETQYF. In nucleotides, the CDR3 is TGTGCCATCAGTGATAGTCAGGCTAGGAACCTCAGAGAGACCCAGTACTTC. V is TRBV10-3 and J is TRBJ2-5; D is uncertain. The V end was cut by 3 bases, the J end by 4 bases, with 21 bases between. The germline gives CDR1 ENHRY, CDR2 SYGVKD. The CDR3 runs to 17 residues.

This clonotype has a handful of counts. The chain links TRBV20-1 to TRBJ2-5; TRBD1 matches 10 bases. With 5 bases clipped from V and 5 bases from J, the junction kept 8 bases outside the gene matches. Looked up from germline, CDR1 is DFQATT and CDR2 is SNEGSKA (reference sequence). The CDR3 loop spans 14 amino acids. CDR3 sequence reads: CSAGAGTGAETQYF. CDR3 coding DNA: TGCAGTGCTGGCGCCGGGACAGGGGCTGAGACCCAGTACTTC.

The gene calls are TRBV11-2 and TRBJ2-3; 9 bases match TRBD1. CDR3 length: 15 residues. Losses at the gene ends were 5 bases for V and 2 bases for J; bases not matched to a gene: 5. Per the germline V gene, CDR1 is SGHAT and CDR2 is FQNNGV. The CDR3 region has the DNA TGTGCCAGCAGCCACGGACAGGGGTACACAGATACGCAGTATTTT. Translated: CASSHGQGYTDTQYF. Full variable domain (rest looked up from reference TRBV11-2 and TRBJ2-3): EAGVAQSPRYKIIEKRQSVAFWCNPISGHATLYWYQQILGQGPKLLIQFQNNGVVDDSQLPKDRFSAERLKGVDSTLKIQPAKLEDSAVYLCASSHGQGYTDTQYFGPGTRLTVL.

This clonotype was counted a few times. DNA for the CDR3: TGTGCCAGCAGTCTCCTCCGGGACAGGGGTCAAAAACTGTTTTTT. It translates to CASSLLRDRGQKLFF. This chain uses TRBV27 with TRBJ1-4, with 10 bases matching TRBD1. The length of the CDR3 is 15 residues. Germline CDR1 reads MNHEY; CDR2 reads SMNVEV (reference sequence). Trimming removed 5 bases from V and 9 bases from J; junction bases left unmatched: 9.

J is TRBJ1-6 and V is TRBV5-1; tentative D call: TRBD1 (6 bases). CDR1 is SGHRS, CDR2 YFSETQ, per germline. Trimming removed 7 bases from V and 0 bases from J, with 14 bases in between. The CDR3 loop spans 16 amino acids. The CDR3 nucleotides read TGCGCCAGCGGGGGCGGGGGCAGCTCCTATAATTCACCCCTCCACTTT. Protein product: CASGGGGSSYNSPLHF.

This chain joins TRBV6-6 and TRBJ2-1, with TRBD2 identical over 8 bases. The end of the DNA fits TRBJ2-5 better, so the J call may be wrong. CDR1 is MNHNY, CDR2 SVGAGI, per germline (reference sequence). CDR3 length: 15 residues. The CDR3 nucleotides are TGTGCCAGCAGTTATGTGGAGCGGGGGTTGGAGACCCAGTACTTC. Translation: CASSYVERGLETQYF.

In its sample, this clonotype was seen once. The V and J genes are TRBV5-1 and TRBJ2-5; the D gene is possibly TRBD2 (6 bases). The V end lost 2 bases, the J end lost 5 bases, and 13 bases lay between the germline ends. The CDR3 covers 14 residues. Germline CDR1 and CDR2: SGHRS and YFSETQ. In nucleotides, the CDR3 is TGCGCCAGCAGCTTTGCTGACGGAGGGGAGACCCAGTACTTC. As protein: CASSFADGGETQYF.

The V gene is TRBV27, the J gene TRBJ2-5, with a weak D call TRBD2 (5 bases). Germline CDR1 and CDR2: MNHEY and SMNVEV (reference sequence). The CDR3 is 13 amino acids. Trimming shortened V by 4 bases and J by 2 bases, and 8 bases separated the two germline ends. In nucleotides, the CDR3 is TGTGCCAGCAGTTGGAGGCGGCAAGAGACCCAGTACTTC. This sequence encodes CASSWRRQETQYF.

The table lists this clonotype with a few counts. This chain joins TRBV12-3 or TRBV12-4 and TRBJ2-3, with unresolved D. Trimming stripped 3 bases from V and 6 bases from J, with 10 bases between. This CDR3 has 13 amino acids. CDR3 sequence reads: CASSLLVPDTQYF. The CDR3 DNA reads as TGTGCCAGCAGTTTGCTAGTCCCCGATACGCAGTATTTT.

J is TRBJ1-6 and V is TRBV10-3; tentative D call: TRBD1 (6 bases). V lost 10 bases, J lost 8 bases, and 18 bases lay in between. Germline CDR1 ENHRY, CDR2 SYGVKD. This CDR3 comprises 14 residues. The CDR3 nucleotides are TGTGCCACCCAAGGGGGGCGGATGGATTCACCCCTCCACTTT. Translating gives CATQGGRMDSPLHF.

There are a few counts of this clonotype. The V and J genes are TRBV7-2 and TRBJ2-3; 13 positions agree with TRBD2. The CDR3 contains 15 residues. Germline V gene sequence: CDR1 SGHTA, CDR2 FQGNSA. Losses at the gene ends were 6 bases for V and 3 bases for J; bases not matched to a gene: 3. In nucleotides, the CDR3 is TGTGCCAGCAGGCTGGGACTAGCGGGAACAGATACGCAGTATTTT. It codes for CASRLGLAGTDTQYF.

The rearrangement joins TRBV6-5 to TRBJ1-2, with no clear D. Per germline, CDR1 MNHEY and CDR2 SVGAGI. The V gene lost 0 bases and the J gene lost 8 bases, with 19 bases spanning the gap. This CDR3 region has 16 residues. CDR3 region: CASSYSTKALPSGYTF. CDR3 DNA sequence: TGTGCCAGCAGTTACTCGACCAAGGCCCTACCGTCCGGCTACACCTTC.

This clonotype has just a few counts. The rearrangement links TRBV10-3 to TRBJ1-2; unclear D gene. Trimming took off 3 bases at V and 5 bases at J, with 16 bases between the two ends. This CDR3 comprises 15 residues. Looked up from germline, CDR1 is ENHRY and CDR2 is SYGVKD. The DNA of the CDR3 is TGTGCCATCAGTGATTGGAGGGCCCAAGGTTATGGCTACACCTTC. It specifies CAISDWRAQGYGYTF.

In this sample, this clonotype turned up a few times. The CDR3 DNA sequence: TGCAGTGCTAGCGGGGGGTGGTACAATGAGCAGTTCTTC. Amino acids: CSASGGWYNEQFF. J is TRBJ2-1 and V is TRBV20-1, with TRBD2 matching over 7 bases. V shed 3 bases, J shed 4 bases, and the junction held 3 bases outside the gene matches. The CDR3 contains 13 residues. Germline-derived CDR1 and CDR2 are DFQATT and SNEGSKA (reference sequence).

This clonotype was detected a few times. The chain is built from TRBV9 and TRBJ2-1, with TRBD2 as a possible D gene (5 bases). Matching the DNA end better, TRBJ2-5 makes the J call doubtful. The CDR3 is made up of 14 amino acids. CDR1 is SGDLS, CDR2 YYNGEE, per germline. The CDR3 DNA is TGTGCCAGCAGCGTAGGGGAGCGGATGGAGACCCAGTACTTC. This sequence encodes CASSVGERMETQYF.

The chain has TRBV5-1 and TRBJ2-2; 12 nucleotides line up with TRBD1. This CDR3 spans 16 amino acids. After removal of 3 bases from V and 5 bases from J, the junction contained 5 bases not matched to a gene. CDR1 SGHRS and CDR2 YFSETQ come from the germline V gene. The CDR3 nucleotides are TGCGCCAGCAGCTCCGGGACAGGGGGCTTAACCGGGGAGCTGTTTTTT. Protein: CASSSGTGGLTGELFF.

This clonotype occurred a few times. The V gene is TRBV28, the J gene TRBJ2-2; D is possibly TRBD2 (6 bases). V was cut by 6 bases and J by 4 bases, with 9 bases left in between. Germline V CDR1 and CDR2: MDHEN, SYDVKM. This CDR3 has 13 amino acids. The CDR3 reads CASREGITGELFF. DNA for the CDR3: TGTGCCAGCAGGGAGGGAATCACCGGGGAGCTGTTTTTT.

This clonotype was seen a handful of times. The rearrangement joins TRBV12-3 or TRBV12-4 to TRBJ2-4, with 7 bases matching TRBD2. Trimming at V came to 5 bases and at J to 7 bases, leaving 14 bases not matched to a gene. The CDR3 totals 16 residues. CDR3 in amino acids: CASSPSPGGSWNIQYF. CDR3 bases: TGTGCCAGCAGTCCCTCGCCGGGGGGAAGTTGGAACATTCAGTACTTC.

This clonotype occurred a few times. J is TRBJ1-4 and V is TRBV20-1, with 10 nucleotides matching TRBD1. V shed 7 bases and J 7 bases; nucleotides not matched to a gene: 6. This CDR3 is built from 13 residues. Germline loops: CDR1 DFQATT, CDR2 SNEGSKA (reference sequence). The CDR3 loop is CSVRQGAGEKLFF. The CDR3 DNA sequence: TGCAGTGTCCGACAGGGGGCAGGTGAAAAACTGTTTTTT.

This clonotype turned up a few times. This chain uses TRBV6-5 with TRBJ2-5; possibly TRBD1 for D (6 bases). The J call is doubtful: the DNA matches TRBJ2-7 better. The CDR3 length is 14 residues. Germline assignment: CDR1 MNHEY and CDR2 SVGAGI. In nucleotides, the CDR3 is TGTGCCAGCACCCCCAGCCCACAGGGCCCCGAGCAGTACTTC. This gives the protein CASTPSPQGPEQYF.